The 32 T cell receptor beta chains below come from one sample, sequenced in a study of metastatic and nonmetastatic thyroid tumors. TCRdb reanalyzed the PCR reads via MiXCR. The sample records 50,000 or so clones, approximately 17% being singletons. Each patient went into thyroid surgery without having received any treatment. The specimen sequenced was blood. Receptors were obtained from a female donor with papillary thyroid cancer or a benign thyroid nodule (not recorded which). Some clones in this sample may be carry-over from other donors' samples.

CDR3 sequence (DNA): TGTGCCAGCAGCCAAGTAGGACCCGGGCAGGTGAGCGAGCAGTACTTC. Translating gives CASSQVGPGQVSEQYF. V usage is TRBV4-2 and J usage is TRBJ2-7; D not resolved. Germline V CDR1 and CDR2: LGHNA, YNFKEQ. The CDR3 is 16 amino acids. Trimming stripped 1 base from V and 6 bases from J, with 19 bases between.

This clone was recorded once. The gene calls are TRBV7-9 and TRBJ2-7, with 8 bases fitting TRBD1. After removal of 7 bases from V and 6 bases from J, the junction contained 14 bases not matched to a gene. The CDR3 has 15 amino acids. The germline V gene has CDR1 SEHNR and CDR2 FQNEAQ (reference sequence). The CDR3 is CASISPKTGVFEQYF. CDR3 nucleotides: TGTGCCAGCATTTCGCCTAAGACAGGGGTCTTCGAGCAGTACTTC.

This clone was recorded at least ten times. V and J are TRBV7-8 and TRBJ2-7; 11 nucleotides agree with TRBD2. This CDR3 has 17 residues. In germline, CDR1 is SGHVS, CDR2 FQNEAQ. After removal of 0 bases from V and 4 bases from J, the junction contained 8 bases not matched to a gene. The CDR3 region has the DNA TGTGCCAGCAGCTTAGCGTCAACTAGCGGGAGTATGTACGAGCAGTACTTC. Translated: CASSLASTSGSMYEQYF. The variable domain in full, with the rest retrieved from reference TRBV7-8 and TRBJ2-7, is GAGVSQSPRYKVAKRGQDVALRCDPISGHVSLFWYQQALGQGPEFLTYFQNEAQLDKSGLPSDRFFAERPEGSVSTLKIQRTQQEDSAVYLCASSLASTSGSMYEQYFGPGTRLTVT.

The chain joins TRBV7-9 to TRBJ2-1; no reliable D call. Germline V gene lookup returns CDR1 SEHNR and CDR2 FQNEAQ (reference sequence). The V gene lost 1 base and the J gene lost 8 bases, with 9 bases spanning the gap. The CDR3 runs 13 residues. DNA of the CDR3: TGTGCCAGCAGCTTAGTAGCATTAGATGAGCAGTTCTTC. It translates to CASSLVALDEQFF.

This clone has ten or more counts. V and J are TRBV20-1 and TRBJ1-6; D gene unclear. Trimming pared 3 bases from V and 4 bases from J, leaving 4 bases between. Germline CDR1 is DFQATT and CDR2 is SNEGSKA (reference sequence). This CDR3 contains 12 residues. The CDR3 DNA reads as TGCAGTGCTAGGACATATAATTCACCCCTCCACTTT. It translates to CSARTYNSPLHF.

This clone was observed at least ten times. The chain is built from TRBV7-2 and TRBJ2-7; D uncertain. Germline-derived CDR1 and CDR2 are SGHTA and FQGNSA. V was shortened by 4 bases and J by 7 bases, with 11 bases between the two germline ends. The CDR3 has 12 residues. CDR3 loop: CASSSLGVEQYF. DNA of the CDR3: TGTGCCAGCAGCTCCCTGGGTGTAGAGCAGTACTTC.

This clone has at least ten counts. The chain recombines TRBV6-1 with TRBJ1-5; D uncertain. Germline-derived CDR1 and CDR2 are MNHNS and SASEGT. V was pared by 2 bases and J by 7 bases, with 15 bases between. The CDR3 runs to 15 residues. CDR3 coding DNA: TGTGCCAGCAGTGAAAAGACTACAGCCACACAGCCCCAGCATTTT. Protein product: CASSEKTTATQPQHF.

The J gene is TRBJ1-2, the V gene TRBV2, with 7 positions matching TRBD1. CDR1 SNHLY and CDR2 FYNNEI come from the germline V gene. V gave up 8 bases and J gave up 4 bases; unmatched junction bases: 4. The CDR3 length is 12 residues. The CDR3 here is CASGRTGYGYTF. The CDR3 DNA is TGTGCCAGCGGAAGGACAGGCTATGGCTACACCTTC.

The chain is built from TRBV28 and TRBJ2-7, with 10 bases aligning to TRBD2. Looked up from germline, CDR1 is MDHEN and CDR2 is SYDVKM. The CDR3 sequence is 12 residues long. The CDR3 sequence is CTISGRRDEQYF. DNA of the CDR3: TGTACCATTAGCGGGAGGCGAGACGAGCAGTACTTC.

In its sample, this clone was seen many times. This chain joins TRBV2 and TRBJ2-3, with TRBD2 matching over 8 bases. There are 18 residues in the CDR3. Trimming at V came to 7 bases and at J to 1 base, leaving 16 bases not matched to a gene. Germline V CDR1 and CDR2: SNHLY, FYNNEI. The CDR3 region is CASKRPRSGVRGTDTQYF. The DNA for the CDR3 is TGTGCCAGCAAAAGGCCCCGTAGCGGGGTGAGGGGCACAGATACGCAGTATTTT.

This clone was counted many times. This chain uses TRBV12-3 or TRBV12-4 with TRBJ1-6; D possibly corresponds to TRBD1 (6 bases). V gave up 2 bases and J gave up 10 bases, with 15 bases separating them. The CDR3 is made up of 15 amino acids. The CDR3, as DNA: TGTGCCAGCAGTTTAAGGGGGGTCGGGGGATCACCCCTCCACTTT. Translating it yields CASSLRGVGGSPLHF.

The chain has TRBV20-1 and TRBJ2-3, with D possibly TRBD2 on 5 matching bases. Germline CDR1 and CDR2: DFQATT and SNEGSKA (reference sequence). Between the trimmed V and J ends, which lost 4 bases and 14 bases, there was a span of 25 bases. CDR3 length equals 14 residues. CDR3 sequence reads: CSAIDSGRADTRYF. DNA of the CDR3: TGCAGTGCTATAGATTCGGGGAGAGCAGATACTCGGTATTTT.

This clone was counted many times. V is TRBV2 and J is TRBJ2-3; D is undetermined. The V end was cut by 6 bases, the J end by 4 bases, with 17 bases between. CDR1 is SNHLY and CDR2 is FYNNEI in the germline V gene. The CDR3 loop spans 15 amino acids. CDR3 in DNA: TGTGCCAGCAGGAGCAGTGCAATGAGGCCAGATACGCAGTATTTT. It translates to CASRSSAMRPDTQYF.

This clone was seen at least ten times. The J gene is TRBJ2-7, the V gene TRBV2; D is ambiguous. CDR1 SNHLY and CDR2 FYNNEI come from the germline V gene. Trimming removed 0 bases from V and 5 bases from J, with 2 bases in between. The CDR3 consists of 11 residues. The CDR3 DNA reads as TGTGCCAGCAGTGAAGCGGACGAGCAGTACTTC. Translated, it gives CASSEADEQYF.

This clone appeared many times. The DNA for the CDR3 is TGTGCCAGCAGTCTGAACTCCGCCCGGGCTAATGAAAAACTGTTTTTT. Its protein is CASSLNSARANEKLFF. The rearrangement joins TRBV27 to TRBJ1-4; D uncertain. The CDR3 is 16 amino acids. The V end lost 5 bases, the J end lost 3 bases, and 16 bases lay between the germline ends. Germline CDR1 and CDR2: MNHEY and SMNVEV (reference sequence).

This clone occurred many times. The rearrangement links TRBV18 to TRBJ2-3; TRBD2 matches at 11 bases. The germline V gene encodes CDR1 KGHSH and CDR2 LQKENI. This CDR3 has 16 residues. V was clipped by 4 bases and J by 2 bases; unmatched bases: 5. CDR3 in DNA: TGTGCCAGCTCACGAGGGACTAGCGGTTACACAGATACGCAGTATTTT. Its protein is CASSRGTSGYTDTQYF.

The CDR3 loop is CASSLDRIQGEKLFF. The CDR3, as DNA: TGCGCCAGCAGCCTCGACAGGATCCAAGGTGAAAAACTGTTTTTT. The chain recombines TRBV5-1 with TRBJ1-4; weak D call: TRBD1 (6 bases). V gave up 4 bases and J gave up 7 bases, with 17 bases separating them. This CDR3 spans 15 amino acids. Germline V gene sequence: CDR1 SGHRS, CDR2 YFSETQ.

The sample holds many counts of this clone. This chain connects TRBV30 to TRBJ2-7; TRBD2 matches at 8 bases. The CDR3 sequence is 14 residues long. The germline V gene has CDR1 GTSNPN and CDR2 SVGIG (reference sequence). V dropped 2 bases and J dropped 6; count of bases not matched to a gene: 9. CDR3 loop: CAWSTWTSSGEQYF. DNA of the CDR3: TGTGCCTGGAGTACGTGGACTAGCTCGGGCGAGCAGTACTTC. Full variable domain (missing parts from reference TRBV30 and TRBJ2-7): SQTIHQWPATLVQPVGSPLSLECTVEGTSNPNLYWYRQAAGRGLQLLFYSVGIGQISSEVPQNLSASRPQDRQFILSSKKLLLSDSGFYLCAWSTWTSSGEQYFGPGTRLTVT.

This clone was counted at least ten times. The chain combines TRBV28 with TRBJ1-1, with 8 bases matching TRBD1. CDR3 length: 15 amino acids. After removal of 4 bases from V and 7 bases from J, the junction contained 11 bases not matched to a gene. Looked up from germline, CDR1 is MDHEN and CDR2 is SYDVKM. Here the CDR3 reads CASSSRPTGEGEAFF. The CDR3 nucleotides are TGTGCCAGCAGTTCACGGCCGACAGGGGAGGGTGAAGCTTTCTTT.

Ten or more counts support this clone. The chain has TRBV3-1 and TRBJ1-4; 10 nucleotides match TRBD1. The ends lost 4 bases at V and 5 bases at J; junction bases unmatched: 4. The CDR3 has 15 residues. Germline CDR1 and CDR2: LGHDT and YNNKEL (reference sequence). The CDR3 coding sequence is TGTGCCAGCAGCCCCAGGACAGGGGGGAATGAAAAACTGTTTTTT. It encodes CASSPRTGGNEKLFF.

This clone is labeled as medium-sized. V and J are TRBV6-1 and TRBJ1-3; D ambiguous. Trimming stripped 3 bases from V and 10 bases from J, with 13 bases between. CDR3 length: 13 residues. Germline-derived CDR1 and CDR2 are MNHNS and SASEGT. The CDR3 protein is CASSEGPYGTIYF. For the CDR3, the DNA is TGTGCCAGCAGTGAGGGTCCTTACGGTACCATATATTTT.

The chain uses TRBV6-5 and TRBJ1-1, with TRBD1 matching 7 bases. Germline V gene sequence: CDR1 MNHEY, CDR2 SVGAGI. Germline trimming cut 0 bases from V and 0 bases from J; bases unmatched to any gene: 4. The CDR3 loop spans 16 amino acids. Here the CDR3 DNA reads TGTGCCAGCAGTTACTCAACAGGGGTCATGAACACTGAAGCTTTCTTT. Translation gives CASSYSTGVMNTEAFF.

The chain couples TRBV3-1 to TRBJ1-2; no clear D. Between the trimmed V and J ends, which lost 1 base and 13 bases, there was a span of 16 bases. The CDR3 consists of 13 residues. Germline V gives CDR1 LGHDT, CDR2 YNNKEL (reference sequence). In DNA, the CDR3 is TGTGCCAGCAGCCAAGTGGTGGGTACTGGCGGCACCTTC. Residues: CASSQVVGTGGTF.

This sequence joins TRBV20-1 and TRBJ2-1; 7 bases are a match to TRBD1. With V trimmed by 0 bases and J by 9 bases, 11 bases remained unmatched. The CDR3 is 15 amino acids. The germline gives CDR1 DFQATT, CDR2 SNEGSKA (reference sequence). The DNA of the CDR3 is TGCAGTGCTAGAGATACGACAGGGCTGGGAAGTGAGCAGTTCTTC. It is translated as CSARDTTGLGSEQFF.

This clone was recorded many times. The CDR3 loop reads CASSLSRAWNEKLFF. The CDR3 DNA sequence: TGTGCCAGCAGTTTATCGAGGGCCTGGAATGAAAAACTGTTTTTT. V gene TRBV27 combines with J gene TRBJ1-4; D ambiguous. The CDR3 length is 15 residues. V lost 0 bases, J lost 5 bases, and 10 bases lay in between. The germline V gene has CDR1 MNHEY and CDR2 SMNVEV (reference sequence).

As regards this clone: A much larger clone differs from this one at a single base, so this may be a read error. Other DNA sequences in this specimen translate into the identical CDR3. This chain connects TRBV4-1 to TRBJ2-3, with 8 positions matching TRBD1. Germline V gives CDR1 MGHRA, CDR2 YSYEKL. V lost 9 bases, J lost 2 bases, and 10 bases stayed unmatched. The CDR3 contains 15 residues. The CDR3 DNA follows: TGCGCCAGTGACTCCGGACAGGGCTACACAGATACGCAGTATTTT. Translated: CASDSGQGYTDTQYF.

Ten or more counts support this clone. The chain employs TRBV5-1 and TRBJ1-3; D is uncertain. This CDR3 is 15 amino acids long. Germline CDR1 is SGHRS and CDR2 is YFSETQ. V lost 0 bases and J lost 8, with 15 bases in between. CDR3 region: CASSLAFNSVDTIYF. The CDR3 DNA sequence: TGCGCCAGCAGCTTGGCCTTTAATAGTGTTGACACCATATATTTT.

This clone occurred many times. This rearrangement joins TRBV20-1 to TRBJ2-7, with a possible D match to TRBD1 (5 bases). V dropped 6 bases and J dropped 0 bases, with 15 bases sitting between them. Germline V gene lookup returns CDR1 DFQATT and CDR2 SNEGSKA (reference sequence). The CDR3 has 14 residues. The CDR3 DNA sequence: TGCAGTGCGGTACCTTCAGGGCCCTCCTACGAGCAGTACTTC. Translating gives CSAVPSGPSYEQYF.

This clone was picked up a small number of times. The chain employs TRBV20-1 and TRBJ2-2, with TRBD2 matching over 10 bases. CDR1 and CDR2 from the germline V gene are DFQATT and SNEGSKA (reference sequence). The CDR3 loop spans 13 amino acids. Losses at the gene ends were 7 bases for V and 4 bases for J; bases not matched to a gene: 3. Here the CDR3 DNA reads TGCAGTGTACCTAGCGGGAGCACCGGGGAGCTGTTTTTT. It codes for CSVPSGSTGELFF.

This clone has only one observation. The chain uses TRBV20-1 and TRBJ2-2; 14 nucleotides align to TRBD2. This CDR3 is 17 amino acids long. Germline CDR1 and CDR2: DFQATT and SNEGSKA (reference sequence). After removal of 2 bases from V and 0 bases from J, the junction contained 2 bases not matched to a gene. The CDR3 coding sequence is TGCAGTGCTAGACCGGGACTAGCGGGGGCGAACACCGGGGAGCTGTTTTTT. Translation gives CSARPGLAGANTGELFF.

This clone showed up many times. The V and J genes are TRBV12-3 or TRBV12-4 and TRBJ2-6; 8 bases align to TRBD2. V was clipped by 7 bases and J by 2 bases; unmatched bases: 4. CDR3 length: 15 amino acids. The DNA of the CDR3 is TGTGCCAGCACCCCGGGGGGGGCTGGGGCCAACGTCCTGACTTTC. Translating gives CASTPGGAGANVLTF.

This clone was seen repeatedly, ten times or more. The chain has TRBV6-5 and TRBJ2-2; D not certain. Trimming took off 2 bases at V and 4 bases at J, with 8 bases between the two ends. Germline-derived CDR1 and CDR2 are MNHEY and SVGAGI. CDR3 size: 14 residues. The CDR3 DNA reads TGTGCCAGCAGTTACAGCAGAGGCACCGGGGAGCTGTTTTTT. Translating it yields CASSYSRGTGELFF.